The T cell receptor beta chain described here comes from a study of T cell responses to AZD1222 COVID-19 vaccine. Study information: Recipients boosted at about 4 weeks or about 12 weeks are pooled.

Study outcomes and limitations: The reported proportion of spike-specific TCRs targeting unmutated variant regions was nearly half. Among AZD1222 vaccinees, only six were seropositive at baseline.

A word on this clone: Its antigen is not known.

Sequencing was performed with immunoSEQ multiplex PCR; in TCRdb, only in-frame clones are kept and a portion is missing. The data hold 94,000 or so clones, with 89% observed a single time. This TCR was sampled from an adult in good health. The sample in question was peripheral blood, obtained on day 0 of AZD1222 vaccination.

The CDR3 loop is CASSSQFGAQYF. In DNA form, the CDR3 reads TGTGCCAGCAGCTCACAGTTTGGGGCGCAGTATTTT. J is TRBJ2-3 and V is TRBV3-1 (or the pseudogene TRBV3-2); no firm D call. The CDR3 runs 12 residues. Between the trimmed V and J ends, which lost 5 bases and 10 bases, there was a span of 13 bases. The V gene's germline CDR1 is LGHDT and CDR2 YNNKEL (reference sequence).